This T cell receptor beta chain was profiled in a study of blood T cells in healthy people across ages. Study-wide findings and caveats: Estimates based on one million T cells were treated as lower bounds.

A second roughly 6 to 12 cycle PCR used barcoded and J-beta primers. One entry per CDR3 protein results from TCRdb running MiXCR on the 5' RACE reads. The sample has 780,000 or so distinct CDR3 sequences; 40% to 65% are singletons. This CDR3 comprises 15 residues. The V end lost 0 bases, the J end lost 3 bases, and 12 bases lay between the germline ends. Germline V gene data show CDR1 as LGHNA and CDR2 as YNFKEQ. In its sample, this clonotype was seen many times. Antigen specificity is unknown. This could be a read error, since a much larger clone is one nucleotide away. The rearrangement links TRBV4-2 to TRBJ2-7, with D unresolved. The sequenced sample was blood. This receptor was taken from a man at least 80 years old in good health. The DNA of the CDR3 is TGTGCCAGCAGCCAAGATCGCTCGGGTTACTACGAGCAGTACTTC. This encodes CASSQDRSGYYEQYF.